This is a list of T cell receptor beta chains from one sample in a study of identical twins. TCRdb itself ran the 5' RACE reads through MiXCR, one entry per CDR3 protein. The profile shows about 220,000 distinct CDR3 sequences, 7.5% of them singletons. These data were likewise used in another study, on yellow fever vaccine responses in identical twins.

The sample comprised CD8+ T cells sorted from blood. All receptors come from a woman aged 18 to 35 in good health. Both conserved end residues are part of each CDR3. D genes are given only for firm matches. A clone size is listed for some rows: how often the clone was seen (once, few, many), or a class if it is expanded.

CDR3aa	CDR3nt	v_gene	len	j_gene	d_gene	abundance
CASSRTGQTGELFF	TGTGCCAGCAGCCGGACAGGACAGACCGGGGAGCTGTTTTTT	TRBV7-9	14	TRBJ2-2	TRBD1	NA
CASSPTGSEAFF	TGTGCCAGCAGCCCTACAGGTAGCGAAGCTTTCTTT	TRBV6-5	12	TRBJ1-1	NA	few
CASSLEVAGGKDEQFF	TGTGCCAGCAGCTTAGAAGTAGCGGGAGGGAAGGATGAGCAGTTCTTC	TRBV7-6	16	TRBJ2-1	TRBD2	few
CASSQAVDEQFF	TGTGCCAGCAGCCAAGCCGTGGATGAGCAGTTCTTC	TRBV3-1	12	TRBJ2-1	NA	few
CASSQSIPGTSGSYEQYF	TGCGCCAGCAGCCAGAGCATCCCCGGGACTAGCGGGTCCTACGAGCAGTACTTC	TRBV4-1	18	TRBJ2-7	TRBD2	many
CASSLAAGTPHEQFF	TGTGCCAGCAGCTTAGCGGCGGGAACCCCGCATGAGCAGTTCTTC	TRBV13	15	TRBJ2-1	NA	few
CASSESGGGSPLHF	TGTGCCAGCAGTGAATCAGGGGGTGGTTCACCCCTCCACTTT	TRBV6-4	14	TRBJ1-6	TRBD1	many
CASSTGLAGGPRETQYF	TGTGCCAGTAGTACGGGACTAGCGGGGGGGCCGAGAGAGACCCAGTACTTC	TRBV19	17	TRBJ2-5	TRBD2	few
CASSLGVRGYSPLHF	TGTGCCAGCAGCTTAGGGGTCAGGGGGTATTCACCCCTCCACTTT	TRBV7-8	15	TRBJ1-6	TRBD1	few
CASSLVSMDYGYTF	TGCGCCAGCAGCTTGGTTTCCATGGACTATGGCTACACCTTC	TRBV5-1	14	TRBJ1-2	NA	many
CASSLGDTGEKLFF	TGCGCCAGCAGCTTGGGGGACACGGGCGAAAAACTGTTTTTT	TRBV5-1	14	TRBJ1-4	NA	many
CSVEDREGYTF	TGCAGCGTTGAAGACAGGGAAGGCTACACCTTC	TRBV29-1	11	TRBJ1-2	NA	few
CASSLRDAYNEQFF	TGTGCCAGCAGTTTACGGGACGCGTACAATGAGCAGTTCTTC	TRBV27	14	TRBJ2-1	NA	few
CASSESPGNTGELFF	TGTGCCAGCAGTGAGTCCCCAGGGAACACCGGGGAGCTGTTTTTT	TRBV6-4	15	TRBJ2-2	NA	NA
CASSLARQGFNQPQHF	TGTGCCAGCAGCTTGGCGCGCCAGGGGTTCAATCAGCCCCAGCATTTT	TRBV5-6	16	TRBJ1-5	NA	few
CASSEIQEAGELFF	TGTGCCAGCAGTGAAATACAGGAAGCCGGGGAGCTGTTTTTT	TRBV27	14	TRBJ2-2	NA	few
CASSERQGMNTEAFF	TGCGCCAGCAGTGAAAGACAGGGGATGAACACTGAAGCTTTCTTT	TRBV10-1	15	TRBJ1-1	TRBD1	NA
CASSQSPRQGLATYSNQPQHF	TGCGCCAGCAGTCAATCGCCGAGACAGGGGCTAGCCACTTATAGCAATCAGCCCCAGCATTTT	TRBV23-1	21	TRBJ1-5	TRBD1	NA
CSAEQRNAVLPQHF	TGCAGTGCCGAACAAAGAAATGCAGTTCTGCCCCAGCATTTT	TRBV20-1	14	TRBJ1-5	NA	many
CASSGQGENYEQYF	TGTGCCAGCAGCGGACAGGGAGAGAACTACGAGCAGTACTTC	TRBV28	14	TRBJ2-7	TRBD1	many
CASKPGQFTGELFF	TGTGCCAGCAAACCGGGACAGTTCACCGGGGAGCTGTTTTTT	TRBV28	14	TRBJ2-2	TRBD1	many
CASSPGGEKLFF	TGTGCCAGCAGCCCAGGGGGTGAAAAACTGTTTTTT	TRBV12-3/TRBV12-4	12	TRBJ1-4	TRBD1	many
CASSSDRVATGELFF	TGTGCCAGCAGCTCGGACAGGGTAGCCACCGGGGAGCTGTTTTTT	TRBV7-6	15	TRBJ2-2	TRBD1	few
CASSSMDRDTDTQYF	TGTGCCAGCAGTTCCATGGACAGGGACACAGATACGCAGTATTTT	TRBV28	15	TRBJ2-3	TRBD1	NA
CASSPWDKHTGELFF	TGTGCCAGCAGCCCCTGGGACAAACACACCGGGGAGCTGTTTTTT	TRBV7-9	15	TRBJ2-2	NA	few
CASSPPLAGVQETQYF	TGTGCCAGCAGCCCACCCCTAGCGGGGGTTCAAGAGACCCAGTACTTC	TRBV7-9	16	TRBJ2-5	TRBD2	few
CASRKTSGSSDTQYF	TGTGCCAGCAGGAAGACTAGCGGGAGTTCAGATACGCAGTATTTT	TRBV27	15	TRBJ2-3	TRBD2	many
CASSGDSSLTEAFF	TGTGCCAGCAGCGGGGACAGCAGTTTAACTGAAGCTTTCTTT	TRBV12-3/TRBV12-4	14	TRBJ1-1	TRBD1	NA
CASIAAVTDTQYF	TGTGCCAGCATCGCAGCAGTAACAGATACGCAGTATTTT	TRBV7-9	13	TRBJ2-3	NA	many
CASLVSGRVTDTQYF	TGTGCCAGCTTAGTAAGCGGGAGGGTCACAGATACGCAGTATTTT	TRBV11-2	15	TRBJ2-3	TRBD2	few
CASSLIGQRGLAGALSSYNEQFF	TGTGCCAGCAGTTTGATCGGACAGCGGGGACTAGCGGGGGCCCTATCATCCTACAATGAGCAGTTCTTC	TRBV27	23	TRBJ2-1	TRBD2	NA
CASSQGGGARETQYF	TGTGCCAGCAGCCAAGGCGGGGGGGCCAGAGAGACCCAGTACTTC	TRBV3-1	15	TRBJ2-5	TRBD2	NA
CASSHGTASVYTF	TGTGCCAGCAGCCACGGGACGGCGAGCGTCTACACCTTC	TRBV6-2/TRBV6-3	13	TRBJ1-2	NA	few
CASSWDANTGELFF	TGTGCCAGCAGCTGGGACGCCAACACCGGGGAGCTGTTTTTT	TRBV28	14	TRBJ2-2	NA	few
CASSIGTGDEQFF	TGTGCCAGCAGTATCGGGACAGGGGATGAGCAGTTCTTC	TRBV12-3/TRBV12-4	13	TRBJ2-1	TRBD1	many
CASSTRTGGRGGELFF	TGTGCCAGCAGCACACGGACAGGAGGGAGAGGCGGGGAGCTGTTTTTT	TRBV21-1	16	TRBJ2-2	NA	NA
CASRPGTRSYNEQFF	TGTGCCAGCAGGCCCGGGACGCGCTCCTACAATGAGCAGTTCTTC	TRBV27	15	TRBJ2-1	NA	few
CSARIPGLGVPETQYF	TGCAGTGCTAGAATCCCGGGACTAGGGGTACCAGAGACCCAGTACTTC	TRBV20-1	16	TRBJ2-5	TRBD2	many
CASIGLGWETQYF	TGTGCCAGCATAGGACTAGGGTGGGAGACCCAGTACTTC	TRBV28	13	TRBJ2-5	TRBD2	NA
CASSLSDGNTEAFF	TGTGCCAGCAGTTTATCGGACGGGAACACTGAAGCTTTCTTT	TRBV28	14	TRBJ1-1	NA	few
CASSLSGTNYGYTF	TGTGCCAGCAGTTTATCCGGGACTAACTATGGCTACACCTTC	TRBV28	14	TRBJ1-2	NA	many
CASSLSSYQGFTDTQYF	TGTGCCAGCAGTTTATCCTCCTATCAGGGATTCACAGATACGCAGTATTTT	TRBV27	17	TRBJ2-3	NA	NA
CSAKTGENSYEQYF	TGCAGTGCTAAAACAGGGGAGAACTCCTACGAGCAGTACTTC	TRBV20-1	14	TRBJ2-7	TRBD1	few
CSARDWLAGDLRDEQYF	TGCAGTGCTAGAGATTGGCTAGCGGGAGACCTTCGAGACGAGCAGTACTTC	TRBV20-1	17	TRBJ2-7	TRBD2	few
CASSLFRGSPSTDTQYF	TGTGCCAGCAGTTTATTCAGGGGGAGCCCTAGCACAGATACGCAGTATTTT	TRBV28	17	TRBJ2-3	TRBD1	many
CSVARGEGTEAFF	TGCAGCGTTGCCAGGGGGGAAGGCACTGAAGCTTTCTTT	TRBV29-1	13	TRBJ1-1	TRBD1	many
CSASSGQGFYEQYF	TGCAGTGCTAGTTCGGGACAGGGTTTCTACGAGCAGTACTTC	TRBV20-1	14	TRBJ2-7	TRBD1	few
CASSLVGDRVNTEAFF	TGTGCCAGCAGCTTAGTGGGGGACAGGGTGAACACTGAAGCTTTCTTT	TRBV7-9	16	TRBJ1-1	TRBD1	NA
CASTYTLNYGYTF	TGTGCCAGCACGTATACCCTGAACTATGGCTACACCTTC	TRBV12-3/TRBV12-4	13	TRBJ1-2	NA	many
CASSPRGSGGLTDTQYF	TGTGCCAGCAGCCCGAGGGGTAGCGGGGGTCTCACAGATACGCAGTATTTT	TRBV3-1	17	TRBJ2-3	TRBD2	few
CSANLAGWWGKNTEAFF	TGCAGTGCTAATCTGGCTGGGTGGTGGGGCAAGAACACTGAAGCTTTCTTT	TRBV20-1	17	TRBJ1-1	NA	many
CASSQGARSYEQYF	TGCGCCAGCAGCCAGGGGGCGAGGTCCTACGAGCAGTACTTC	TRBV4-1	14	TRBJ2-7	NA	few
CASSHPGLAGDNEQFF	TGCGCCAGCAGCCATCCGGGACTAGCGGGTGATAATGAGCAGTTCTTC	TRBV4-1	16	TRBJ2-1	TRBD2	many
CASNGLAGPGDEQFF	TGTGCCAGCAACGGACTAGCGGGGCCCGGGGATGAGCAGTTCTTC	TRBV2	15	TRBJ2-1	TRBD2	few
CASSLDLSPYEQYF	TGTGCCAGCAGTTTAGACCTAAGTCCCTACGAGCAGTACTTC	TRBV12-3/TRBV12-4	14	TRBJ2-7	NA	many